The clone carrying this T cell receptor beta chain was counted ten times or more. Its antigen is undetermined. A quantitative 5'-RACE method, one with molecular barcodes, was used to make TCR beta libraries. TCRdb re-called the 5' RACE reads through MiXCR, storing one row per CDR3 protein. Of roughly 250,000 distinct CDR3 sequences detected, roughly a tenth appear once; the ten largest clones hold around 3%. V gave up 6 bases and J gave up 12 bases; unmatched junction bases: 10. This CDR3 region has 12 residues. The germline gives CDR1 DFQATT, CDR2 SNEGSKA (reference sequence). The source of the sample is a study of CD8 T cells in ankylosing spondylitis. Study results and caveats: Clones linked to disease, bearing a CD8+ phenotype, were relatively rare in peripheral blood. Ankylosing spondylitis blood seemed to carry a telltale TCR beta motif made of roughly 8 highly homologous variants. Reports say disease-linked clones showed up significantly more in matched ankylosing spondylitis synovial fluid.

This receptor was identified in a male donor with ankylosing spondylitis or in good health (not recorded which). This chain uses TRBV20-1 with TRBJ2-2; TRBD1 matches at 7 bases. The specimen sequenced was blood, either unsorted or a sorted T cell fraction (not recorded which). The CDR3: CSAKVGDSQLFF. The CDR3 nucleotides are TGCAGTGCGAAGGTTGGGGACAGCCAGCTGTTTTTT.